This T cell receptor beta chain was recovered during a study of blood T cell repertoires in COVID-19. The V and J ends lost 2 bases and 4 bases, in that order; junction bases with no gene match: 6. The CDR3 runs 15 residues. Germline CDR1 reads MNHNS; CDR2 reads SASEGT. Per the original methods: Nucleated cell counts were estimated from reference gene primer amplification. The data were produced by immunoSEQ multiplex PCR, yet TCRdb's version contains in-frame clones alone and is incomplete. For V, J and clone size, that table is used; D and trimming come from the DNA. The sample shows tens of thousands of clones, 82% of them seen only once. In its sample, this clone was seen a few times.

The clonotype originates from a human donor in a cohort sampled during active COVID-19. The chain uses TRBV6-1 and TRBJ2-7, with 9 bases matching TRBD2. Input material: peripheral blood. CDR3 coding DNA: TGTGCCAGCAGTGAATTGGCTAGCGGGGTTTACGAGCAGTACTTC. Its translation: CASSELASGVYEQYF.